Below are 14 T cell receptor beta chains sequenced from a single sample in a study of blood T cell repertoires in COVID-19 (dated by TCRdb to between 2020 and 2021). Library preparation used the immunoSEQ multiplex PCR assay. TCRdb took over this immuneACCESS table, retaining in-frame rearrangements with V and J assigned. Such tables are incomplete; in checked studies, under half of the missing clones stem from an unresolved V gene, and the remainder is unexplained. For this sample the table gives some 400,000 clones, of which roughly 86% were detected only once. The ten top clones hold about 1.7% of the sample. The sample taken for sequencing was PBMCs or T cells enriched from blood (not recorded which). The source of these receptors is a woman under 40 who had recovered from COVID-19.

The chain joins TRBV7-9 to TRBJ2-7; TRBD1 matches 7 bases. Germline V gene lookup returns CDR1 SEHNR and CDR2 FQNEAQ (reference sequence). The junction had 8 bases not matched to a gene; V was cut back by 4 bases and J by 2 bases. CDR3 length: 15 amino acids. The CDR3 nucleotides are TGTGCCAGCAGCTCTATGACAGGGACGGCCTACGAGCAGTACTTC. Amino acids: CASSSMTGTAYEQYF.

The V gene is TRBV4-2, the J gene TRBJ1-2; D not certain. Trimming removed 0 bases at V and 3 bases at J, with 11 bases between. CDR1 is LGHNA, CDR2 YNFKEQ, per germline. The CDR3 contains 15 residues. CDR3 nucleotide sequence: TGTGCCAGCAGCCAAGACCGCGACTTGGACTATGGCTACACCTTC. It encodes CASSQDRDLDYGYTF.

The rearrangement uses TRBV6-2 or TRBV6-3 and TRBJ2-1; TRBD2 matches 7 bases. The CDR3 loop spans 12 amino acids. Germline CDR1 reads MNHEY; CDR2 reads SVGEGT. J lost 6 bases, V lost 6 bases, and 2 bases had no gene match. The CDR3 DNA reads as TGTGCCAGCAGCTCGGGGGGCAATGAGCAGTTCTTC. It codes for CASSSGGNEQFF.

About this clone itself: The same CDR3 also results from other DNA sequences found in this sample. The chain has TRBV7-2 and TRBJ2-7, with unresolved D. This CDR3 contains 12 residues. Trimming left V 2 bases short and J 4 bases short, with 6 bases between. Germline values: CDR1 SGHTA, CDR2 FQGNSA. The CDR3, as DNA: TGTGCCAGCAGCTTAACGACTTACGAGCAGTACTTC. This encodes CASSLTTYEQYF.

The V call is TRBV6-1, the J call TRBJ2-7, with 8 bases matching TRBD2. Germline lookup yields CDR1 MNHNS and CDR2 SASEGT. V lost 1 base, J lost 2 bases, and 10 bases stayed unmatched. This CDR3 contains 17 residues. The CDR3 DNA sequence: TGTGCCAGCAGTGAAGATTTGCCGGGGCGGGGGGCCTACGAGCAGTACTTC. This gives the protein CASSEDLPGRGAYEQYF.

The rearrangement links TRBV28 to TRBJ2-1, with 8 bases lining up with TRBD2. Germline V gene lookup returns CDR1 MDHEN and CDR2 SYDVKM. The V gene end was trimmed by 8 bases and the J gene end by 9 bases; junction bases not matched to a gene: 12. This CDR3 comprises 14 residues. CDR3 region: CASLLSGSLREQFF. The CDR3 region has the DNA TGTGCCAGCCTGCTCAGCGGGAGTTTACGTGAGCAGTTCTTC.

V usage is TRBV5-4 and J usage is TRBJ1-2, with D perhaps TRBD1 (5 bases). Trimming cost V 0 bases and J 8 bases, with 14 bases left between them. Germline values: CDR1 SGHNT, CDR2 YYREEE (reference sequence). The CDR3 extends over 14 amino acids. CDR3 in DNA: TGTGCCAGCAGCTTGGATATGGGGGGGAACGGCTACACCTTC. It is translated as CASSLDMGGNGYTF.

The chain uses TRBV28 and TRBJ1-2, with D possibly TRBD1 on 6 matching bases. The V gene lost 4 bases and the J gene lost 4 bases, with 16 bases spanning the gap. This CDR3 spans 15 amino acids. Germline lookup yields CDR1 MDHEN and CDR2 SYDVKM. CDR3 residues: CASSSLLGGAYGYTF. As DNA, the CDR3 is TGTGCCAGCAGTTCCCTCCTAGGGGGTGCCTATGGCTACACCTTC.

V gene TRBV29-1 combines with J gene TRBJ2-5, with 9 bases identical to TRBD2. The CDR3 is 15 amino acids. With V trimmed by 2 bases and J by 5 bases, 9 bases remained unmatched. Germline-derived CDR1 and CDR2 are SQVTM and ANQGSEA. Written as DNA, the CDR3 is TGCAGCGTTGAAATGGGGACTAGCTTTACGGAGACCCAGTACTTC. It encodes CSVEMGTSFTETQYF.

This clone was picked up one time. The J gene is TRBJ1-2, the V gene TRBV4-3, with TRBD1 identical over 7 bases. This CDR3 spans 16 amino acids. V was pared by 4 bases and J by 4 bases, with 12 bases of the junction left unmatched. In germline, CDR1 is LGHNA, CDR2 YSLEER. CDR3 residues: CASSLKRAGTAYGYTF. In DNA, the CDR3 is TGCGCCAGCAGCCTAAAAAGGGCGGGGACAGCCTATGGCTACACCTTC.

This clone turned up a few times. V is TRBV7-2 and J is TRBJ2-3, with D uncertain. The CDR3 is made up of 15 amino acids. The germline V gene encodes CDR1 SGHTA and CDR2 FQGNSA. Trimming removed 0 bases from V and 6 bases from J, with 13 bases in between. CDR3 sequence: CASSLAIGRHDTQYF. The CDR3 DNA is TGTGCCAGCAGCTTAGCGATAGGCAGACACGATACGCAGTATTTT.

CDR3 sequence (DNA): TGTGCCAGTCAACCAAGATGGCACTCCTACGAGCAGTACTTC. This gives the protein CASQPRWHSYEQYF. The chain joins TRBV6-5 to TRBJ2-7; D call uncertain. This CDR3 has 14 amino acids. V lost 9 bases, J lost 0 bases, and 15 bases lay in between. In germline, CDR1 is MNHEY, CDR2 SVGAGI.

This chain links TRBV2 with TRBJ2-6, with D possibly being TRBD1 (5 bases). V lost 5 bases to trimming and J lost 2 bases, with 10 bases between them. Germline V gives CDR1 SNHLY, CDR2 FYNNEI. This CDR3 is built from 15 residues. The CDR3 nucleotides read TGTGCCAGCAGTCCCGACAGAACTGGGGCCAACGTCCTGACTTTC. The encoded protein is CASSPDRTGANVLTF.

The rearrangement joins TRBV15 to TRBJ1-2, with a possible D match to TRBD1 (5 bases). The CDR3 spans 16 residues. From germline, CDR1 is LNHNV and CDR2 YYDKDF (reference sequence). V lost 0 bases and J lost 0, with 11 bases in between. CDR3 sequence reads: CATSRDLGVANYGYTF. The DNA for the CDR3 is TGTGCCACCAGCAGAGATCTAGGGGTGGCTAACTATGGCTACACCTTC.